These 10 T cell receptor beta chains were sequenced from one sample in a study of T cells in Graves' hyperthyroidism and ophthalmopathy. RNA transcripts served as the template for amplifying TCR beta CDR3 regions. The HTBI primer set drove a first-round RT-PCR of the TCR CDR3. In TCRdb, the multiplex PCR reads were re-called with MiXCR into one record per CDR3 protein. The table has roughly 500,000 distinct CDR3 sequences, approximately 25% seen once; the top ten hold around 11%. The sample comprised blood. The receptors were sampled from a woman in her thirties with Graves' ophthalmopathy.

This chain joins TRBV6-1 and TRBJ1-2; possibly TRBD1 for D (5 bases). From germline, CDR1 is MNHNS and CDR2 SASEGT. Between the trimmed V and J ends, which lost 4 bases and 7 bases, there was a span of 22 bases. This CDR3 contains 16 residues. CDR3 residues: CASSALNYGGSSGYTF. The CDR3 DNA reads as TGTGCCAGCAGTGCACTAAACTACGGGGGATCCTCTGGCTACACCTTC.

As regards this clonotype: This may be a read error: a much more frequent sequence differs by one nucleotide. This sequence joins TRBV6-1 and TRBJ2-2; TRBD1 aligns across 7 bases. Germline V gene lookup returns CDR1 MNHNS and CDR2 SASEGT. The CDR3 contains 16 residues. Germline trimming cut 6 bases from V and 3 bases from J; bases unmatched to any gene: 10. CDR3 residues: CASRVPQQGYTGELFF. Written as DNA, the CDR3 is TGTGCCAGCAGAGTTCCTCAACAGGGGTACACCGGGGAGCTGTTTTTT.

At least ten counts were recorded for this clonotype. Here the CDR3 reads CASTRAGTGGSYEQYF. As DNA, the CDR3 is TGTGCCAGCACCCGAGCCGGGACAGGGGGCTCCTACGAGCAGTACTTC. V gene TRBV6-1 combines with J gene TRBJ2-7, with 11 bases aligning to TRBD1. Losses at the gene ends were 7 bases for V and 0 bases for J; bases not matched to a gene: 8. Germline values: CDR1 MNHNS, CDR2 SASEGT. The CDR3 is 16 residues long.

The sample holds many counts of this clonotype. In nucleotides, the CDR3 is TGCAGTGCTAGCAGGGACCGCAACGTGAACACTGAAGCTTTCTTT. This sequence encodes CSASRDRNVNTEAFF. The chain uses TRBV20-1 and TRBJ1-1; possible D gene TRBD1, 5 bases. Deletions cut 3 bases from V and 0 bases from J, with 14 bases between. This CDR3 contains 15 residues. Germline-derived CDR1 and CDR2 are DFQATT and SNEGSKA (reference sequence).

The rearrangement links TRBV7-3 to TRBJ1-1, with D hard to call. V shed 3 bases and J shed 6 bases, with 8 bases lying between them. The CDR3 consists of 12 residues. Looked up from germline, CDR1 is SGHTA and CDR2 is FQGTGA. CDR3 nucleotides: TGTGCCAGCAGCTTCTTCTCGTCTGAAGCTTTCTTT. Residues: CASSFFSSEAFF.

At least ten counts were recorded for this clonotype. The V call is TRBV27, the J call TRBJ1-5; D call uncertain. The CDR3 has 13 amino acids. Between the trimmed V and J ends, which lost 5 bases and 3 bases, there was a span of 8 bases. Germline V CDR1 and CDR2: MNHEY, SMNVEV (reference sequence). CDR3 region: CASSPQPNQPQHF. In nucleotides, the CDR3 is TGTGCCAGCAGTCCACAGCCCAATCAGCCCCAGCATTTT.

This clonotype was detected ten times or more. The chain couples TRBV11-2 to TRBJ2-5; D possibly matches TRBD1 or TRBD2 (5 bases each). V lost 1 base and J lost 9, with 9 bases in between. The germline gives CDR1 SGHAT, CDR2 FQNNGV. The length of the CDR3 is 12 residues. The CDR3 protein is CASSLGGSAQYF. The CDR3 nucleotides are TGTGCCAGCAGCTTAGGGGGGTCGGCCCAGTACTTC.

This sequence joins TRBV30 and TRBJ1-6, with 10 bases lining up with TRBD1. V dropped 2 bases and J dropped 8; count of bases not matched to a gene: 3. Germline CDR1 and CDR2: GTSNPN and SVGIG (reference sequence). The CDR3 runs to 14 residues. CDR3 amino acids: CAWSKTGGHSPLHF. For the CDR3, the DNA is TGTGCCTGGAGTAAGACAGGGGGCCATTCACCCCTCCACTTT.

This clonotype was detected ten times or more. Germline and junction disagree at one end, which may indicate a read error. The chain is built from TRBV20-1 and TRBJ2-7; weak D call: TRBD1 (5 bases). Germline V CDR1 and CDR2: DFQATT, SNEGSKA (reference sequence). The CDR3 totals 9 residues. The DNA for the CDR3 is TGCAGTGCTAGAAAGCTCACAGGCTTC. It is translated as CSARKLTGF.

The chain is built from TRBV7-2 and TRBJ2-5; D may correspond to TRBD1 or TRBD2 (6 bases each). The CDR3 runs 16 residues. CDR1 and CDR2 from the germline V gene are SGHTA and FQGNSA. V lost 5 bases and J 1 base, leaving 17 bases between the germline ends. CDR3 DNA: TGTGCCAGCAGCCGCAGGGGCACTAGCAGCCAAGAGACCCAGTACTTC. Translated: CASSRRGTSSQETQYF.